This T cell receptor beta chain was captured in a study of CD4 T cells in relation to SARS-CoV-2 and coronaviruses. As for the study in general: TCR beta CDR3s were sequenced after roughly 10-day antigen culture of PBMCs. Overall study results and limits: Crossreactivity was assessed only for spike protein, not other viral proteins.

Unexposed donor CD4+ T cells date from 2011-2018, before the COVID-19 pandemic. After ten to eleven days of culture, CD4+ T cells were isolated. Testing used SARS-CoV-2 S/N and four cold-coronavirus spikes on unexposed-donor CD4+ T cells, cells permitting. As regards this clone: The antigen remains undetermined.

The method was immunoSEQ multiplex PCR; TCRdb's version includes in-frame clones alone and lacks a portion of them. The table has more than 25,000 clones, around 75% seen once. The ends lost 0 bases at V and 6 bases at J; junction bases unmatched: 4. CDR3 size: 14 residues. CDR1 and CDR2 from the germline V gene are GTSNPN and SVGIG (reference sequence). Sequenced sample: CD4+ T cells from PBMCs, cultured in vitro. The chain uses TRBV30 and TRBJ2-7; 11 nucleotides align to TRBD2. This sequence was found in a human donor in good health. CDR3 protein: CAWSVLAGGSEQYF. The CDR3, as DNA: TGTGCCTGGAGTGTTCTAGCGGGAGGATCCGAGCAGTACTTC.